This TCR beta chain was captured in a study of blood T cell repertoires in COVID-19. In the study overall: Italy, Spain and the United States were the sources of the convalescent and acute COVID-19 samples. From T cells, B-cell-depleted T cells, or PBMCs came the material, which was cDNA or gDNA.

This clone was recorded only once. The V gene's germline CDR1 is LNHNV and CDR2 YYDKDF (reference sequence). V lost 5 bases, J lost 0 bases, and 10 bases stayed unmatched. The CDR3 contains 16 residues. How the authors handled the data: How many nucleated cells were present was estimated from reference gene primer amplification. The table came from immunoSEQ multiplex PCR; TCRdb's copy has only in-frame clones and leaves some out. V, J and clone size reflect that table, while D and trimming were determined from the DNA. The sample records roughly 29,000 clones, almost 85% being singletons. The TCR originated in an elderly man with active COVID-19. The sequenced sample consisted of peripheral blood. The V and J genes are TRBV15 and TRBJ2-7; TRBD1 agrees at 7 bases. The CDR3 bases are TGTGCCACCAGCTCCCTTCTGACAGGGACCTCCTACGAGCAGTACTTC. It specifies CATSSLLTGTSYEQYF.